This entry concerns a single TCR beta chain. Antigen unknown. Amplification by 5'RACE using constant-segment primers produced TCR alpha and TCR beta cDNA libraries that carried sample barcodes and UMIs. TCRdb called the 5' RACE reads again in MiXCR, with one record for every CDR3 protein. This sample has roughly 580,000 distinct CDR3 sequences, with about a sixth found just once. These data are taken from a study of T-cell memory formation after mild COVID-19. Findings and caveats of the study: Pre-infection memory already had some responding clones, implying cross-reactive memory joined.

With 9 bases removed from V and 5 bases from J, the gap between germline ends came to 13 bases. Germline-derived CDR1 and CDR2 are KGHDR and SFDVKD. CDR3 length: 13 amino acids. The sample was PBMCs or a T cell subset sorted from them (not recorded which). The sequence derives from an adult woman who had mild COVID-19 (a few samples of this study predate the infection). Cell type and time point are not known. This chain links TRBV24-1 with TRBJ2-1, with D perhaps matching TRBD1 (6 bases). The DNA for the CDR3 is TGTGCCACCCAGATACAGGGAAACAATGAGCAGTTCTTC. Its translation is CATQIQGNNEQFF.